The clone carrying this T cell receptor beta chain was picked up a small number of times. As yet, its antigen is unknown. The V gene lost 0 bases and the J gene lost 3 bases, with 5 bases spanning the gap. This CDR3 is built from 13 residues. In germline, CDR1 is LGHNA, CDR2 YSLEER. The sample belongs to a study of cytomegalovirus exposure and HLA in healthy donors. Study-wide results and caveats: Reportedly, cytomegalovirus status was diagnosed with high sensitivity and specificity. Reportedly, a later analysis found an Asian-associated ancestry cluster had fewer N-insertions than the roughly 670-donor mean. V- and J-gene trimming of TCR beta was linked (in a later analysis) to a missense DCLRE1C variant.

The PCR contained 60 Vbeta and 13 Jbeta primers. Only in-frame clones appear in the TCRdb table, and some are missing; sequencing was by immunoSEQ multiplex PCR. Of approximately 120,000 clones listed, about 80% are singletons. The chain is built from TRBV4-3 and TRBJ2-5, with TRBD1 as a possible D gene (5 bases). The material sequenced was PBMCs. The origin of this receptor is a woman between 50 and 59 years old in good health and CMV-seropositive. CDR3 in DNA: TGCGCCAGCAGCCAAGACAGGGAAGAGACCCAGTACTTC. Translating gives CASSQDREETQYF.